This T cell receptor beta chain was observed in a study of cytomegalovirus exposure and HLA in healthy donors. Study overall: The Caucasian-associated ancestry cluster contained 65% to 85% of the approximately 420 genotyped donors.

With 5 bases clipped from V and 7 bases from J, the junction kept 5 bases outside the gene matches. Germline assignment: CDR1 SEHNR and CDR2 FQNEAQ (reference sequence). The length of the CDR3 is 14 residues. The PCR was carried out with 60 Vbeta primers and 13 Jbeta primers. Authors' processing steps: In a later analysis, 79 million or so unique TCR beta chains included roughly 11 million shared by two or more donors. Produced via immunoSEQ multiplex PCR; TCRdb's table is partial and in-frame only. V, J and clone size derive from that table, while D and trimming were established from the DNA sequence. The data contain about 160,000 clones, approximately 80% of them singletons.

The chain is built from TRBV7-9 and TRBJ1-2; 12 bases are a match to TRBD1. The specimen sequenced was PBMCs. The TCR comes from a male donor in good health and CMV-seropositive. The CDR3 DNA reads TGTGCCAGCAGCCCGGGACAGGGGGCGAGTGGCTACACCTTC. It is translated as CASSPGQGASGYTF.